This entry describes one T cell receptor (beta chain). Its antigen is still unknown. Germline-derived CDR1 and CDR2 are SNHLY and FYNNEI. This CDR3 comprises 14 residues. V gave up 6 bases and J gave up 6 bases, with 17 bases separating them. This sample is part of a study of cytomegalovirus exposure and HLA in healthy donors. Study results and limitations: High sensitivity and specificity were reportedly achieved when the classifier diagnosed cytomegalovirus status.

The assay was immunoSEQ multiplex PCR, and TCRdb's table has in-frame clones only and misses some. The table includes some 79,000 clones, about 93% detected once. The chain is built from TRBV2 and TRBJ1-1, with a tentative D call TRBD1 (5 bases). Sequencing was carried out using PBMCs. The receptor comes from a woman between 18 and 29 years old in good health and CMV-seropositive. CDR3 nucleotide sequence: TGTGCCAGCAGCCCCGACAGTGGGGAAGCTGAAGCTTTCTTT. Translating it yields CASSPDSGEAEAFF.